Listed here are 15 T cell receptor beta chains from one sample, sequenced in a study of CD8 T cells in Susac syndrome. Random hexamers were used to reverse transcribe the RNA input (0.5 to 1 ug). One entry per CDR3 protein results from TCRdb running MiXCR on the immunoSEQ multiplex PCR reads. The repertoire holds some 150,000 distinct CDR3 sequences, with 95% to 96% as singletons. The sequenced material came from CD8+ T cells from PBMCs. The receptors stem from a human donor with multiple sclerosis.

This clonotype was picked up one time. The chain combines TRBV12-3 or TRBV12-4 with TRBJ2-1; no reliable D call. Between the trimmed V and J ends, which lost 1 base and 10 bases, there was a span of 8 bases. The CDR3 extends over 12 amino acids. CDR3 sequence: CASSLGPVEQFF. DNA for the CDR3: TGTGCCAGCAGTTTAGGTCCCGTCGAGCAGTTCTTC.

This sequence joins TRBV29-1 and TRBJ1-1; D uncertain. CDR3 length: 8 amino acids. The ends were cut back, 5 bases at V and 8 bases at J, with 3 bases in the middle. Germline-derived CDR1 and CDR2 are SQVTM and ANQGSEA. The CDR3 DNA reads TGCAGCGTTTCCGAAGCTTTCTTT. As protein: CSVSEAFF.

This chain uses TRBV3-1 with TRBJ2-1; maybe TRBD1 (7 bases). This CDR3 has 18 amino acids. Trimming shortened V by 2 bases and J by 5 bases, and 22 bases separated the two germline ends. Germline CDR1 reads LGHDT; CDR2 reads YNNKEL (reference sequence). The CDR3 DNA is TGTGCCAGCAGCCAAAACTCGGGAACAGGGGAGGTAAACAATGAGCAGTTCTTC. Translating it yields CASSQNSGTGEVNNEQFF.

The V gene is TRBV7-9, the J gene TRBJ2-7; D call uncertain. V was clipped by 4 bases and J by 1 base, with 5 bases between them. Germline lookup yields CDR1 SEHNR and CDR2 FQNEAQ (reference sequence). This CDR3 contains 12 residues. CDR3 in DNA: TGTGCCAGCAGCTACGGGTCCTACGAGCAGTACGTC. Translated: CASSYGSYEQYV.

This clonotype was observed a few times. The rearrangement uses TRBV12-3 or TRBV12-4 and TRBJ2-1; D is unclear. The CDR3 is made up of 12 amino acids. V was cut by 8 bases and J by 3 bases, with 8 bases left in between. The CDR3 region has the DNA TGTGCCAGCTCACCAGGCTACAATGAGCAGTTCTTC. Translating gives CASSPGYNEQFF.

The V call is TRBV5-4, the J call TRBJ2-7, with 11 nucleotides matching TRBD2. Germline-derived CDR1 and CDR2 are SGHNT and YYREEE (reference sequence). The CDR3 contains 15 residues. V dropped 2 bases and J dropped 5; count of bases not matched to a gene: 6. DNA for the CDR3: TGTGCCAGCAGCTTTAGCGGGGGGGCTATCAACGAGCAGTACGTC. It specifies CASSFSGGAINEQYV.

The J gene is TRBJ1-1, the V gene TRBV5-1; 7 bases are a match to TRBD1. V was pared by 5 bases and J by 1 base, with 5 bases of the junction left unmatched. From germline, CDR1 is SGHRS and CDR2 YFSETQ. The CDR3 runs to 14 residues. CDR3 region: CASRMGQKNTEAFF. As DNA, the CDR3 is TGCGCCAGCAGGATGGGACAGAAGAACACTGAAGCTTTCTTT.

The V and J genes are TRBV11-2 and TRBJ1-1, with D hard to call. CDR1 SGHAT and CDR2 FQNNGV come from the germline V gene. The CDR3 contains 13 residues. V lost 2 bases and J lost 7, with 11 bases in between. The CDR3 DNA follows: TGTGCCAGCAGCTTAATCTGGCCAGATGAAGCTTTCTTT. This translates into CASSLIWPDEAFF.

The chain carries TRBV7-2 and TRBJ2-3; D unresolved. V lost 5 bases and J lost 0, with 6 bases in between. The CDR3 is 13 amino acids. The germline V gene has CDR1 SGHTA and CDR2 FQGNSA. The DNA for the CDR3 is TGTGCCAGCAGCGGATTTAGCACAGATACGCAGTATTTT. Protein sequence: CASSGFSTDTQYF.

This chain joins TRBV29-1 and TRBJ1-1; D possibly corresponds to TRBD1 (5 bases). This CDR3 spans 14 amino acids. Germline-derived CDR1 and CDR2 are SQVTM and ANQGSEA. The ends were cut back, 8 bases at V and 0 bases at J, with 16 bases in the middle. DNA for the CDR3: TGCAGCTTCAAGCTGGCAGGGATGAACACTGAAGCTTTCTTT. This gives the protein CSFKLAGMNTEAFF.

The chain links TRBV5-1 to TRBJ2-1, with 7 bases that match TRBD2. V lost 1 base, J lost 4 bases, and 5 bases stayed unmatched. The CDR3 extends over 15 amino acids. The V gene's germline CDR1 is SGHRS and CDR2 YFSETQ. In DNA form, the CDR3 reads TGCGCCAGCAGCTTGTCGGGGGGTCTATACAATGAGCAGTTCTTC. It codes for CASSLSGGLYNEQFF.

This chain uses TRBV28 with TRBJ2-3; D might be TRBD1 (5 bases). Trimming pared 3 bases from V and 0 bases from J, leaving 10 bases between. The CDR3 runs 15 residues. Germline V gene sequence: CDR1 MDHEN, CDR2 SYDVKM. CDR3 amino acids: CASSLYQGSTDTQYF. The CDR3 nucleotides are TGTGCCAGCAGTTTGTATCAGGGTAGCACAGATACGCAGTATTTT.

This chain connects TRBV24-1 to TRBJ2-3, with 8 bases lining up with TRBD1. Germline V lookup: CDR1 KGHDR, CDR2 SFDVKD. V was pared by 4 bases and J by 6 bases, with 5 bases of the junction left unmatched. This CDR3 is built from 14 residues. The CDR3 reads CATSEPTGGDTQYF. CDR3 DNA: TGTGCCACCAGTGAACCTACAGGGGGGGATACGCAGTATTTT.

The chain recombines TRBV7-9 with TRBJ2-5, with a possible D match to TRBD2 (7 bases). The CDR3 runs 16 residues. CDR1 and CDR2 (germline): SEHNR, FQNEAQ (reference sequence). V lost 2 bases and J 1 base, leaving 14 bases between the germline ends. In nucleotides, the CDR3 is TGTGCCAGCAGCTTAATATACGGGGGGCCCCAAGAGACCCAGTACTTC. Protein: CASSLIYGGPQETQYF. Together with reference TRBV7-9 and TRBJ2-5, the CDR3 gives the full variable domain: DTGVSQNPRHKITKRGQNVTFRCDPISEHNRLYWYRQTLGQGPEFLTYFQNEAQLEKSRLLSDRFSAERPKGSFSTLEIQRTEQGDSAMYLCASSLIYGGPQETQYFGPGTRLLVL.

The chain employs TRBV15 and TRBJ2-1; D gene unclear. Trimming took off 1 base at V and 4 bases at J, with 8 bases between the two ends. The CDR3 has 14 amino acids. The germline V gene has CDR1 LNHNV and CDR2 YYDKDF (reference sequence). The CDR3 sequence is CATSRGPPYNEQFF. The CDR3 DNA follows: TGTGCCACCAGCAGAGGCCCTCCATACAATGAGCAGTTCTTC.